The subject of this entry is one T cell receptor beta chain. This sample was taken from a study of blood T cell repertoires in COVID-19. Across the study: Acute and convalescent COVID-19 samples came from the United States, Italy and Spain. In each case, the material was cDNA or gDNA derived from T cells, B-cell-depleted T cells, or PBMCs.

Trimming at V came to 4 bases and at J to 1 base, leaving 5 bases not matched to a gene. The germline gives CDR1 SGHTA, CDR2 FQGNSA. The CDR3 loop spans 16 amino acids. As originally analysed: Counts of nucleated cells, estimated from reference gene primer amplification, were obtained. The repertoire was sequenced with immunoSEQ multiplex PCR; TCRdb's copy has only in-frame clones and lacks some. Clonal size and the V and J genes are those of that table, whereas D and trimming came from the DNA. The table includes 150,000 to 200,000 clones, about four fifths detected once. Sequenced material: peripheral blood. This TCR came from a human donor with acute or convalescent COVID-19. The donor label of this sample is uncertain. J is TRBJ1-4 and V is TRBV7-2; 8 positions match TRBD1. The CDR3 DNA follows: TGTGCCAGCAGCTATTATACAGGGGGAACTAATGAAAAACTGTTTTTT. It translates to CASSYYTGGTNEKLFF.